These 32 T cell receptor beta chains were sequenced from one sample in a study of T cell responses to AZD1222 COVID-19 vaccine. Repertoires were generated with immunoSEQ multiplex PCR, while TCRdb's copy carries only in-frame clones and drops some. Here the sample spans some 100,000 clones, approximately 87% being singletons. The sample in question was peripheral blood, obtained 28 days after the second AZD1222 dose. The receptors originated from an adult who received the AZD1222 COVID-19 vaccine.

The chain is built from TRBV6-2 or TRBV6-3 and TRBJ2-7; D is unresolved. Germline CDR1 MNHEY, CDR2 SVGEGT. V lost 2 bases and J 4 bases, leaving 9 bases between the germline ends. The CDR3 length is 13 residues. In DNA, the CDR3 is TGTGCCAGCAGTTACCCCGGCAGATACGAGCAGTACTTC. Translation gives CASSYPGRYEQYF.

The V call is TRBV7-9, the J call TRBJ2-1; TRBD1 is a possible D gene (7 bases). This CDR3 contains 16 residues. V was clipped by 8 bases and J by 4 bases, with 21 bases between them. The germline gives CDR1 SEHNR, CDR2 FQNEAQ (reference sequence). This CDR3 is CASQRPGGTLYNEQFF. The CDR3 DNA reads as TGTGCCAGCCAACGCCCAGGGGGGACCCTTTACAATGAGCAGTTCTTC.

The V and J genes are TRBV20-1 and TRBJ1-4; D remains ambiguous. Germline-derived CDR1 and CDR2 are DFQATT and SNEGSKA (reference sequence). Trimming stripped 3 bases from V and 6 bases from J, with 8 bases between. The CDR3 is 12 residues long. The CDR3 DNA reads TGCAGTGCTAGTATGCTGGATGAAAAACTGTTTTTT. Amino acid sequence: CSASMLDEKLFF.

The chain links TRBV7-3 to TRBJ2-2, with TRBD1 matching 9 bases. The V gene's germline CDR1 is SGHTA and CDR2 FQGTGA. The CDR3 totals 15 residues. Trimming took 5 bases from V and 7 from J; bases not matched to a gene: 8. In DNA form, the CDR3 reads TGTGCCAGCAGCCCTACAGGGGGCACGGGCGGGGAGCTGTTTTTT. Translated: CASSPTGGTGGELFF.

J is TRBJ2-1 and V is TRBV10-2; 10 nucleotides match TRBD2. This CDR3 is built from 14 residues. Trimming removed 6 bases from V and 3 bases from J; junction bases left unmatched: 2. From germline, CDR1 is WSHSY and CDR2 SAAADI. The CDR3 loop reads CASRGLAIYNEQFF. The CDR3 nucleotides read TGCGCCAGCAGGGGACTAGCGATCTACAATGAGCAGTTCTTC.

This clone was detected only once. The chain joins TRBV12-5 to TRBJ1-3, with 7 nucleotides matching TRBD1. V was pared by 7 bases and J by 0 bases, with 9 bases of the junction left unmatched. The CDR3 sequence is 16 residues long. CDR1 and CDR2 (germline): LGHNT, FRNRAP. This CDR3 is CASAVDRSNSGNTIYF. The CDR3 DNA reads TGTGCTAGTGCCGTGGACAGGTCGAACTCTGGAAACACCATATATTTT.

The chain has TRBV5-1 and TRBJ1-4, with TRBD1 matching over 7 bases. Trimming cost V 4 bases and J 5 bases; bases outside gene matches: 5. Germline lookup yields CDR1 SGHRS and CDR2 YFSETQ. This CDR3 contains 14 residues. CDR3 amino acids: CASSRQGWNEKLFF. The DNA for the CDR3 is TGCGCCAGCAGCAGACAGGGCTGGAATGAAAAACTGTTTTTT.

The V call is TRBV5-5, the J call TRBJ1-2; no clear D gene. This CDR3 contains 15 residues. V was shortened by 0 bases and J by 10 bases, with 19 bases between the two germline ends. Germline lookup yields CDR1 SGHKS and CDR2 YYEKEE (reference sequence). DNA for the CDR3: TGTGCCAGCAGCTTGGAAGGTTGGCAGCTATGGGACTACACCTTC. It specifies CASSLEGWQLWDYTF.

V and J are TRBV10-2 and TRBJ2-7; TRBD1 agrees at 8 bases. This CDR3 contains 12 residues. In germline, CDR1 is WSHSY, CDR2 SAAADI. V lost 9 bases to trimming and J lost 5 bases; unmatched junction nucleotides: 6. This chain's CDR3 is CASRDRLHEQYF. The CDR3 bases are TGCGCCAGTCGGGACAGGTTGCACGAGCAGTACTTC.

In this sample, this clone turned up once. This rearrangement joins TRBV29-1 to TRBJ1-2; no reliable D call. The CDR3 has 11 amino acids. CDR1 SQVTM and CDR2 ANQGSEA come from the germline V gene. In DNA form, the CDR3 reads TGCAGTTCCGTGGTCGGGGATCGCTACACCTTC. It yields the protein CSSVVGDRYTF.

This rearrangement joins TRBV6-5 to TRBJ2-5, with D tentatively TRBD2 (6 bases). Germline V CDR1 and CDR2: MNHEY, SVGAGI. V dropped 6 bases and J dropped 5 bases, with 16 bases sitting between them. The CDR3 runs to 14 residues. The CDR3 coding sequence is TGTGCCAGCAGAAGGACAAAGGCGGGGGAGACCCAGTACTTC. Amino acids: CASRRTKAGETQYF.

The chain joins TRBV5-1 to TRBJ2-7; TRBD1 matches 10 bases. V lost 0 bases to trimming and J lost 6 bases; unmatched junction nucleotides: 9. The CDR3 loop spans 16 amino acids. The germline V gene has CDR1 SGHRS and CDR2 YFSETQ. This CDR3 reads CASSLGYRQGALEQYF. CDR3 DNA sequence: TGCGCCAGCAGCTTGGGGTACCGACAGGGGGCGCTCGAGCAGTACTTC.

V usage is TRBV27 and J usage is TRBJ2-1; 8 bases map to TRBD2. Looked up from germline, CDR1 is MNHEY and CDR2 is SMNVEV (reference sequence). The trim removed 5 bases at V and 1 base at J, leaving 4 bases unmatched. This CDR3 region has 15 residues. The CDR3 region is CASSPAGESYNEQFF. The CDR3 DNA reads TGTGCCAGCAGTCCAGCGGGGGAGTCCTACAATGAGCAGTTCTTC.

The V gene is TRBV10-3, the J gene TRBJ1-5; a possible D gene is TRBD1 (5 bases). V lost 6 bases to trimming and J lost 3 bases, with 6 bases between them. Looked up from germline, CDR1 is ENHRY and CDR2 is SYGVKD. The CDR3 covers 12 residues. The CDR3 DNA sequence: TGTGCCATCAGACAGGACAATCAGCCCCAGCATTTT. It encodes CAIRQDNQPQHF.

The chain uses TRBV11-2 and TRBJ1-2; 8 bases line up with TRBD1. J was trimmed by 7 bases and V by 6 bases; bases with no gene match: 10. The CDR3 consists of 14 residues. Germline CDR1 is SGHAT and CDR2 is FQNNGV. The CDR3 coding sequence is TGTGCCAGCAGATTCCCCAGGGGGCATGGTGGCTACACCTTC. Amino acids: CASRFPRGHGGYTF. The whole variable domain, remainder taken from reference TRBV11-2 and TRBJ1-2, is EAGVAQSPRYKIIEKRQSVAFWCNPISGHATLYWYQQILGQGPKLLIQFQNNGVVDDSQLPKDRFSAERLKGVDSTLKIQPAKLEDSAVYLCASRFPRGHGGYTFGSGTRLTVV.

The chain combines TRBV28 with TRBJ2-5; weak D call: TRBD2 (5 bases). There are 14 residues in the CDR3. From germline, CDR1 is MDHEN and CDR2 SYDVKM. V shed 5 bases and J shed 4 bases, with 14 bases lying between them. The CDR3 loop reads CASSTLTGGETQYF. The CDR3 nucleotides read TGTGCCAGCAGTACCTTAACTGGAGGAGAGACCCAGTACTTC.

The CDR3 sequence: CASSLVQTSDTDTQYF. The CDR3 DNA is TGCGCCAGCAGCTTAGTACAGACTTCTGACACAGATACGCAGTATTTT. The chain joins TRBV5-1 to TRBJ2-3, with unresolved D. Germline V gives CDR1 SGHRS, CDR2 YFSETQ. V gave up 2 bases and J gave up 2 bases, with 15 bases separating them. The CDR3 is 16 residues long.

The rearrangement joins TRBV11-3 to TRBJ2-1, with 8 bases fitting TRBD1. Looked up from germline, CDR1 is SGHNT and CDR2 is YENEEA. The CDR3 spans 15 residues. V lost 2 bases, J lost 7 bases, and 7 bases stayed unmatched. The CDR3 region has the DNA TGTGCCAGCAGCTTATGGGGGGACAGGATAAATGAGCAGTTCTTC. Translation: CASSLWGDRINEQFF.

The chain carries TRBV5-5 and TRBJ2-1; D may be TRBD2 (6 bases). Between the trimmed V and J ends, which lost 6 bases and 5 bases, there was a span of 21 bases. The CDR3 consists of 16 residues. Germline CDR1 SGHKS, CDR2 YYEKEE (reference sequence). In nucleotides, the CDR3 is TGTGCCAGCAACACTTGGGAAGGAGGGGCGAACAATGAGCAGTTCTTC. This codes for CASNTWEGGANNEQFF. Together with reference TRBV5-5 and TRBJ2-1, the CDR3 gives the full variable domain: DAGVTQSPTHLIKTRGQQVTLRCSPISGHKSVSWYQQVLGQGPQFIFQYYEKEERGRGNFPDRFSARQFPNYSSELNVNALLLGDSALYLCASNTWEGGANNEQFFGPGTRLTVL.

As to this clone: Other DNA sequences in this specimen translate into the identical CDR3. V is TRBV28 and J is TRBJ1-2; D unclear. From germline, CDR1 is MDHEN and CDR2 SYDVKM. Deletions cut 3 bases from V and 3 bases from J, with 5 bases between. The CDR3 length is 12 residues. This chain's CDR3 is CASSLRDYGYTF. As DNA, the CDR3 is TGTGCCAGCAGTTTGCGAGACTATGGCTACACCTTC.

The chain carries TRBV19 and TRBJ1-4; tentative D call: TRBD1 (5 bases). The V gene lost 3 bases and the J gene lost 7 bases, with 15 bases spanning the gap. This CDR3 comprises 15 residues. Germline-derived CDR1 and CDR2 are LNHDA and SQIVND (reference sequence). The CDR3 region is CASSIATGGSEKLFF. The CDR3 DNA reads TGTGCCAGTAGTATCGCGACCGGGGGATCTGAAAAACTGTTTTTT.

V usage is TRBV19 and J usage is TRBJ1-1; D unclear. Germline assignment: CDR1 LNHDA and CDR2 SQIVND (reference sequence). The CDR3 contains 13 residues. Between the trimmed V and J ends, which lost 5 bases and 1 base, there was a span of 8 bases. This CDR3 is CASSVQRNTEAFF. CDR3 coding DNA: TGTGCCAGTAGTGTTCAAAGGAACACTGAAGCTTTCTTT.

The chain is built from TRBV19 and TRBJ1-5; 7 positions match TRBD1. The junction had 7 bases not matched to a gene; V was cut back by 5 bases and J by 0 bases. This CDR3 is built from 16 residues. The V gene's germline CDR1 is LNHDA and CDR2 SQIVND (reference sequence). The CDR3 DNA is TGTGCCAGTAGTTCGGGACAGCCCTATAGCAATCAGCCCCAGCATTTT. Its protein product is CASSSGQPYSNQPQHF.

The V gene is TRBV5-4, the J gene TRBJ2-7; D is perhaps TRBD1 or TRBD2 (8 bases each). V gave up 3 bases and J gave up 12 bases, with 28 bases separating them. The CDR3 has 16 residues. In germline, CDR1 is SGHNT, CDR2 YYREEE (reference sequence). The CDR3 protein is CASSSQDRAREGDRYF. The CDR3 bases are TGTGCCAGCAGCTCCCAGGACAGGGCCCGGGAGGGGGATAGGTACTTC. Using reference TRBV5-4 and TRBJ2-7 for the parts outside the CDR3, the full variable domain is ETGVTQSPTHLIKTRGQQVTLRCSSQSGHNTVSWYQQALGQGPQFIFQYYREEENGRGNFPPRFSGLQFPNYSSELNVNALELDDSALYLCASSSQDRAREGDRYFGPGTRLTVT.

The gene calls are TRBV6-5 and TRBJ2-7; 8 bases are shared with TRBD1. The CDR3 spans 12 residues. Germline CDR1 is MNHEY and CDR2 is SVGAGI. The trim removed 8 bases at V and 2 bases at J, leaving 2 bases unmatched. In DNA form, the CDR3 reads TGTGCCAGCGGGACAGGCCCCTACGAGCAGTACTTC. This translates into CASGTGPYEQYF.

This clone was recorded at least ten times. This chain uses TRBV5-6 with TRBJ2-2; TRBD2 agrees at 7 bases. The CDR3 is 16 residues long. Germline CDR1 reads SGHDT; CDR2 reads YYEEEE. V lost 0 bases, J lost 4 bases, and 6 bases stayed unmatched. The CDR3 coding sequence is TGTGCCAGCAGCTTGGTGACTAGCCCTGGCACCGGGGAGCTGTTTTTT. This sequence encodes CASSLVTSPGTGELFF.

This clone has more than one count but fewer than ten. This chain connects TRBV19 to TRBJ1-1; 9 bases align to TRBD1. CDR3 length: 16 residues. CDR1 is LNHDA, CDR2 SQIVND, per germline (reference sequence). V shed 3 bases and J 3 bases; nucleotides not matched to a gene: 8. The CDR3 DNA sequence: TGTGCCAGTAGTATCCCGGGACAGGGTGGTTACACTGAAGCTTTCTTT. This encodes CASSIPGQGGYTEAFF.

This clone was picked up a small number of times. In DNA, the CDR3 is TGTGCCAGCAGCCCCCTGGACAGCTACTATGGCTACACCTTC. This sequence encodes CASSPLDSYYGYTF. This chain links TRBV5-8 with TRBJ1-2, with TRBD1 as a possible D gene (6 bases). This CDR3 has 14 amino acids. V lost 4 bases, J lost 3 bases, and 13 bases lay in between. The germline V gene encodes CDR1 SGHTS and CDR2 YDEGEE.

CDR3 residues: CASSEGGSYGYTF. The CDR3 DNA is TGTGCCAGCAGTGAGGGGGGGAGCTATGGCTACACCTTC. This chain joins TRBV25-1 and TRBJ1-2; perhaps TRBD1 as D (5 bases). The germline CDR1 and CDR2 sequences are MGHDK and SYGVNS. The CDR3 has 13 residues. The ends were cut back, 3 bases at V and 4 bases at J, with 9 bases in the middle.

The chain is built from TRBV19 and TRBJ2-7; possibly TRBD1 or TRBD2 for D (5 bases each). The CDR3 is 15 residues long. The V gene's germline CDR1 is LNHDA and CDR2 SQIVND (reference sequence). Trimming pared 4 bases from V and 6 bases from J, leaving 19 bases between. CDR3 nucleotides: TGTGCCAGTAGTACACGGACAACCCCGGCGGGCGAGCAGTACTTC. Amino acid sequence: CASSTRTTPAGEQYF.

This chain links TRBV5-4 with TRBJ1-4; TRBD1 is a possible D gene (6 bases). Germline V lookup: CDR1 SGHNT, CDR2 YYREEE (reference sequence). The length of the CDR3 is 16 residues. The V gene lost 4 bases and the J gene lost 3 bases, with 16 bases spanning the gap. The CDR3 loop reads CASSTTGAAPNEKLFF. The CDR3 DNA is TGTGCCAGCAGCACCACGGGGGCGGCACCTAATGAAAAACTGTTTTTT.

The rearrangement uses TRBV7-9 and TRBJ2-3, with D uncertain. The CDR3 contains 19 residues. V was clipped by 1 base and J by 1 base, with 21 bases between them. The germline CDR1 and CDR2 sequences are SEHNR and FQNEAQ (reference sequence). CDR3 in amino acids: CASSLVMEGLTAGTDTQYF. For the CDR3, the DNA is TGTGCCAGCAGCTTAGTCATGGAAGGGCTGACCGCTGGCACAGATACGCAGTATTTT.